These 25 T cell receptor beta chains originate from one sample sequenced in a study of T-cell memory formation after mild COVID-19. TCRdb reprocessed the 5' RACE reads via MiXCR and lists one record per CDR3 protein. The data show some 160,000 distinct CDR3 sequences, with roughly 13% seen just once and 3.3% held by the top ten. The sample consisted of PBMCs or a T cell subset sorted from them (not recorded which). The receptors derive from a man aged 18 to 30 who had mild COVID-19 (a few samples of this study predate the infection). Cell type and time point are not known.

The rearrangement uses TRBV15 and TRBJ1-5; 7 bases fit TRBD1. The CDR3 is 15 residues long. Germline trimming cut 0 bases from V and 5 bases from J; bases unmatched to any gene: 4. CDR1 is LNHNV and CDR2 is YYDKDF in the germline V gene (reference sequence). CDR3 nucleotides: TGTGCCACCAGCAGAGATCTGAGGGGGCATCAGCCCCAGCATTTT. Amino acid sequence: CATSRDLRGHQPQHF.

The rearrangement links TRBV29-1 to TRBJ1-2, with 8 bases that match TRBD1. J was trimmed by 6 bases and V by 7 bases; bases with no gene match: 4. Germline V gene lookup returns CDR1 SQVTM and CDR2 ANQGSEA. This CDR3 has 11 amino acids. CDR3 sequence: CSGATGDGYTF. Here the CDR3 DNA reads TGCAGCGGCGCGACAGGGGATGGCTACACCTTC. Using reference TRBV29-1 and TRBJ1-2 for the parts outside the CDR3, the full variable domain is SAVISQKPSRDICQRGTSLTIQCQVDSQVTMMFWYRQQPGQSLTLIATANQGSEATYESGFVIDKFPISRPNLTFSTLTVSNMSPEDSSIYLCSGATGDGYTFGSGTRLTVV.

This clonotype appeared a few times. V usage is TRBV5-1 and J usage is TRBJ2-5, with 9 nucleotides matching TRBD2. Losses at the gene ends were 4 bases for V and 4 bases for J; bases not matched to a gene: 5. The germline CDR1 and CDR2 sequences are SGHRS and YFSETQ. This CDR3 is 14 amino acids long. The CDR3 nucleotides are TGCGCCAGCAGCCCGACTAGCGGTTTAGAGACCCAGTACTTC. Its protein product is CASSPTSGLETQYF. Filled out from reference TRBV5-1 and TRBJ2-5, the complete variable domain reads KAGVTQTPRYLIKTRGQQVTLSCSPISGHRSVSWYQQTPGQGLQFLFEYFSETQRNKGNFPGRFSGRQFSNSRSEMNVSTLELGDSALYLCASSPTSGLETQYFGPGTRLLVL.

The rearrangement uses TRBV20-1 and TRBJ1-2, with a weak D call TRBD1 (6 bases). The germline gives CDR1 DFQATT, CDR2 SNEGSKA (reference sequence). This CDR3 region has 16 residues. Trimming cost V 0 bases and J 3 bases, with 17 bases left between them. The CDR3 region has the DNA TGCAGTGCTAGAGATCAAGGGGGGGCGACCCACTATGGCTACACCTTC. Its protein is CSARDQGGATHYGYTF.

V gene TRBV5-1 combines with J gene TRBJ2-1; possibly TRBD1 for D (6 bases). V shed 0 bases and J shed 6 bases, with 13 bases lying between them. Germline assignment: CDR1 SGHRS and CDR2 YFSETQ. The CDR3 consists of 15 residues. The CDR3: CASSLAPGQFNEQFF. CDR3 nucleotides: TGCGCCAGCAGCTTGGCGCCCGGACAGTTCAATGAGCAGTTCTTC.

This clonotype has just a few counts. The chain employs TRBV5-1 and TRBJ1-1; tentative D call: TRBD1 (5 bases). This CDR3 spans 17 amino acids. The V end was cut by 4 bases, the J end by 0 bases, with 19 bases between. CDR1 is SGHRS, CDR2 YFSETQ, per germline. DNA for the CDR3: TGCGCCAGCAGCCGGGACGGGGGGAAATTCATGAACACTGAAGCTTTCTTT. This encodes CASSRDGGKFMNTEAFF. The whole variable domain, remainder taken from reference TRBV5-1 and TRBJ1-1, is KAGVTQTPRYLIKTRGQQVTLSCSPISGHRSVSWYQQTPGQGLQFLFEYFSETQRNKGNFPGRFSGRQFSNSRSEMNVSTLELGDSALYLCASSRDGGKFMNTEAFFGQGTRLTVV.

The chain has TRBV19 and TRBJ1-6; 7 bases align to TRBD1. The trim removed 0 bases at V and 10 bases at J, leaving 9 bases unmatched. This CDR3 has 16 residues. The germline V gene encodes CDR1 LNHDA and CDR2 SQIVND (reference sequence). This CDR3 reads CASSIDLYRGRSPLHF. DNA of the CDR3: TGTGCCAGTAGTATAGATCTATACAGGGGTCGCTCACCCCTCCACTTT.

The CDR3 sequence is CASSQYEQYF. DNA for the CDR3: TGCGCCAGCAGTCAATACGAGCAGTACTTC. The gene calls are TRBV23-1 and TRBJ2-7; the D is unclear. TRBV23-1 is given ORF status, its function remaining uncertain. V dropped 1 base and J dropped 5 bases, with 0 bases sitting between them. This CDR3 is 10 amino acids long.

The genes are TRBV4-3 and TRBJ2-5, with D possibly called TRBD1 or TRBD2 (6 bases each). Trimming stripped 2 bases from V and 7 bases from J, with 11 bases between. The germline gives CDR1 LGHNA, CDR2 YSLEER. The CDR3 has 13 amino acids. CDR3 sequence: CASSQIRGGTQYF. For the CDR3, the DNA is TGCGCCAGCAGCCAAATCAGGGGAGGGACCCAGTACTTC.

Only a few counts were recorded for this clonotype. This chain joins TRBV12-3 or TRBV12-4 and TRBJ1-2; 12 nucleotides line up with TRBD1. V was clipped by 4 bases and J by 6 bases; unmatched bases: 6. This CDR3 is 15 amino acids long. The CDR3 sequence is CASSSSGTGGDGYTF. The DNA of the CDR3 is TGTGCCAGCAGTTCTTCCGGGACAGGGGGCGATGGCTACACCTTC.

The rearrangement links TRBV7-8 to TRBJ1-1; maybe TRBD1 (5 bases). Germline values: CDR1 SGHVS, CDR2 FQNEAQ. V was trimmed by 4 bases and J by 4 bases, leaving 16 bases between them. This CDR3 spans 15 amino acids. CDR3 nucleotide sequence: TGTGCCAGCAGCTCCCCGTGGGGGGTGGGCACTGAAGCTTTCTTT. It translates to CASSSPWGVGTEAFF.

V usage is TRBV28 and J usage is TRBJ1-2, with TRBD1 identical over 7 bases. The V and J ends lost 5 bases and 6 bases, in that order; junction bases with no gene match: 6. The CDR3 loop spans 13 amino acids. The germline V gene encodes CDR1 MDHEN and CDR2 SYDVKM. The CDR3 loop reads CASSPTGANGYTF. The CDR3 nucleotides are TGTGCCAGCAGTCCTACAGGGGCTAATGGCTACACCTTC.

V is TRBV4-3 and J is TRBJ1-1; no firm D call. Deletions cut 1 base from V and 0 bases from J, with 6 bases between. Germline values: CDR1 LGHNA, CDR2 YSLEER. The CDR3 extends over 14 amino acids. CDR3 region: CASSQASVNTEAFF. The CDR3, as DNA: TGCGCCAGCAGCCAAGCGTCAGTGAACACTGAAGCTTTCTTT.

The chain is built from TRBV4-1 and TRBJ2-7; 9 bases line up with TRBD1. Trimming removed 2 bases from V and 7 bases from J; junction bases left unmatched: 15. The CDR3 runs 17 residues. Germline V gives CDR1 MGHRA, CDR2 YSYEKL. CDR3: CASSQFAGTGPFREQYV. The CDR3 nucleotides are TGCGCCAGCAGCCAATTCGCCGGGACAGGGCCGTTTCGTGAGCAGTACGTC.

This chain links TRBV7-8 with TRBJ2-7, with D hard to call. Germline V gives CDR1 SGHVS, CDR2 FQNEAQ. The germline V and J ends were trimmed by 1 base and 3 bases, with 10 bases remaining between them. This CDR3 spans 14 amino acids. The CDR3 loop reads CASSLGSEFYEQYF. The CDR3 region has the DNA TGTGCCAGCAGCTTAGGGTCTGAGTTCTACGAGCAGTACTTC.

This clonotype was detected ten times or more. The V and J genes are TRBV15 and TRBJ2-5; D gene ambiguous. V was cut by 0 bases and J by 7 bases, with 9 bases left in between. CDR3 length: 13 residues. Germline CDR1 reads LNHNV; CDR2 reads YYDKDF (reference sequence). CDR3 nucleotide sequence: TGTGCCACCAGCAGAGATCCCTTGGGGACCCAGTACTTC. Protein product: CATSRDPLGTQYF.

Only a few counts were recorded for this clonotype. CDR3: CASRSGTRAYGYTF. The CDR3 nucleotides are TGTGCCAGCAGGTCCGGGACACGGGCGTATGGCTACACCTTC. J is TRBJ1-2 and V is TRBV6-5; D may be TRBD1 (6 bases). Deletions cut 6 bases from V and 5 bases from J, with 16 bases between. Germline CDR1 reads MNHEY; CDR2 reads SVGAGI. The CDR3 length is 14 residues.

The chain uses TRBV14 and TRBJ1-3; D is undetermined. This CDR3 contains 15 residues. V was pared by 6 bases and J by 0 bases, with 12 bases between. Germline V gives CDR1 SGHDN, CDR2 FVKESK. In nucleotides, the CDR3 is TGTGCCAGCAGTCGAGGACGGAGCTCTGGAAACACCATATATTTT. This translates into CASSRGRSSGNTIYF. Full variable domain (rest looked up from reference TRBV14 and TRBJ1-3): EAGVTQFPSHSVIEKGQTVTLRCDPISGHDNLYWYRRVMGKEIKFLLHFVKESKQDESGMPNNRFLAERTGGTYSTLKVQPAELEDSGVYFCASSRGRSSGNTIYFGEGSWLTVV.

The chain uses TRBV7-3 and TRBJ2-5, with D unclear. The CDR3 sequence is 14 residues long. CDR1 SGHTA and CDR2 FQGTGA come from the germline V gene. Between the trimmed V and J ends, which lost 1 base and 0 bases, there was a span of 6 bases. This chain's CDR3 is CASSLNPNQETQYF. DNA of the CDR3: TGTGCCAGCAGCTTAAATCCAAACCAAGAGACCCAGTACTTC.

At least ten counts were recorded for this clonotype. The chain links TRBV28 to TRBJ2-7; D is unclear. V lost 7 bases to trimming and J lost 4 bases, with 14 bases between them. Germline values: CDR1 MDHEN, CDR2 SYDVKM. CDR3 length: 13 amino acids. The CDR3 DNA sequence: TGTGCCAGCACCCGAAGTGGGTTTTACGAGCAGTACGTC. Translating gives CASTRSGFYEQYV.

This clonotype occurred a few times. The genes are TRBV28 and TRBJ1-2, with D unresolved. The germline CDR1 and CDR2 sequences are MDHEN and SYDVKM. The CDR3 consists of 12 residues. Deletions cut 7 bases from V and 4 bases from J, with 10 bases between. This CDR3 is CASTRASYGYTF. The CDR3 DNA reads as TGTGCCAGCACCAGAGCTAGCTATGGCTACACCTTC.

This clonotype occurred a few times. The chain joins TRBV5-1 to TRBJ1-2; 7 nucleotides match TRBD1. CDR1 SGHRS and CDR2 YFSETQ come from the germline V gene. The CDR3 is made up of 14 amino acids. Trimming removed 2 bases from V and 4 bases from J; junction bases left unmatched: 5. CDR3 DNA: TGCGCCAGCAGCTTTGAGACAGGGTTCTATGGCTACACCTTC. Its translation is CASSFETGFYGYTF.

This clonotype has at least ten counts. V and J are TRBV7-9 and TRBJ2-3, with unresolved D. Germline CDR1 reads SEHNR; CDR2 reads FQNEAQ (reference sequence). The CDR3 has 13 residues. V was trimmed by 1 base and J by 4 bases, leaving 6 bases between them. The CDR3 DNA follows: TGTGCCAGCAGCTTAGATGTTCCAGATACGCAGTATTTT. Its protein is CASSLDVPDTQYF. Drawing the rest from reference TRBV7-9 and TRBJ2-3, the complete variable domain is DTGVSQNPRHKITKRGQNVTFRCDPISEHNRLYWYRQTLGQGPEFLTYFQNEAQLEKSRLLSDRFSAERPKGSFSTLEIQRTEQGDSAMYLCASSLDVPDTQYFGPGTRLTVL.

This clonotype showed up many times. This chain links TRBV7-9 with TRBJ2-5; D gene unclear. The CDR3 spans 14 residues. Germline CDR1 SEHNR, CDR2 FQNEAQ (reference sequence). Between the trimmed V and J ends, which lost 1 base and 5 bases, there was a span of 11 bases. CDR3: CASSLELMTETQYF. The CDR3 coding sequence is TGTGCCAGCAGCTTAGAGTTGATGACGGAGACCCAGTACTTC.

In this sample, this clonotype turned up a few times. The chain couples TRBV7-9 to TRBJ2-4, with D tentatively TRBD2 (7 bases). V lost 3 bases and J 8 bases, leaving 20 bases between the germline ends. The CDR3 runs 16 residues. Germline V gives CDR1 SEHNR, CDR2 FQNEAQ (reference sequence). CDR3 loop: CASSFPQGSRGDIQYF. In nucleotides, the CDR3 is TGTGCCAGCAGCTTCCCCCAGGGGTCACGGGGGGACATTCAGTACTTC.